The rows below give T cell receptor beta chains drawn from one sample of a study of blood T cell repertoires in COVID-19. Method: immunoSEQ multiplex PCR; TCRdb's copy keeps in-frame clones and lacks some. The table lists 100,000 to 150,000 clones, approximately 83% of them singletons. Sequencing used peripheral blood. The receptors come from a man aged 40-55 years with active or convalescent COVID-19. The CDR3 runs from the conserved cysteine through the conserved F or W. D genes are given only for firm matches. Not every row has a clone size; where given, it reads once, few, many or a size class.

>TRBV5-1|16|.|TRBJ2-3|TRBD1
TGCGCCAGCAGCTTGGGACAGGGAATTGGCACAGATACGCAGTATTTT
CASSLGQGIGTDTQYF
>TRBV12-3/TRBV12-4|13|.|TRBJ1-2|TRBD1
TGTGCCAGCAGTTTTCGACAGGGCAGTGGCTACACCTTC
CASSFRQGSGYTF
>TRBV24-1|15|.|TRBJ2-5|TRBD2
TGTGCCACCGCTAGCGGGGGAACGGAGATTGGGACCCAGTACTTC
CATASGGTEIGTQYF
>TRBV10-3|13|few|TRBJ2-7|TRBD2
TGTGCCAGTAACTGGGGGGGAACCTACGAGCAGTACTTC
CASNWGGTYEQYF
>TRBV5-1|13|.|TRBJ2-7|.
TGCGCCAGCACCACCGGGACTGGCAACGAGCAGTACTTC
CASTTGTGNEQYF
>TRBV2|12|.|TRBJ2-3|.
TGTGCCGGGGAGGATTTGACAGATACGCAGTATTTT
CAGEDLTDTQYF
>TRBV6-1|14|.|TRBJ2-7|TRBD2
TGTGCCAGCAGTGAAGCGGGGGGGAGGTACGAGCAGTACTTC
CASSEAGGRYEQYF
>TRBV6-1|12|.|TRBJ1-2|.
TGTGCCAGCAGTGAACGGGTCTATGGCTACACCTTC
CASSERVYGYTF
>TRBV6-5|15|few|TRBJ1-6|.
TGTGCCAGCAGTTATGAGGACAGATCAAGCTCACCCCTCCACTTT
CASSYEDRSSSPLHF
>TRBV7-3|17|.|TRBJ2-3|TRBD2
TGTGCCAGCAGCTACGATTTAGCGGGGGGTAGCCCAGATACGCAGTATTTT
CASSYDLAGGSPDTQYF
>TRBV12-3/TRBV12-4|11|.|TRBJ2-1|TRBD2
TGTGCCAGCAGTATCGGGACTAGTCCGTTCTTC
CASSIGTSPFF
>TRBV10-2|16|.|TRBJ2-5|TRBD2
TGCGCCAGCAGTGAATTGTCTAGCGGGGGGGCGCAGACCCAGTACTTC
CASSELSSGGAQTQYF
>TRBV30|15|.|TRBJ1-5|.
TGTGCCTGGAGTGTGAGGACACATAGCAATCAGCCCCAGCATTTT
CAWSVRTHSNQPQHF
>TRBV6-4|15|.|TRBJ2-2|.
TGTGCCAGCTCGATCTCTAGCGCGAACACCGGGGAGCTGTTTTTT
CASSISSANTGELFF
>TRBV4-2|15|.|TRBJ1-2|.
TGTGCCAGCAGCCAAGGGGAGGGGCTCGGAGGGGGCTACACCTTC
CASSQGEGLGGGYTF
>TRBV3-1/TRBV3-2|14|.|TRBJ2-7|TRBD2
TGTGCCAGCAGCCAAGGCAGCGGGGGCTACGAGCAGTACTTC
CASSQGSGGYEQYF
>TRBV18|17|many|TRBJ2-4|.
TGTGCCAGCTCACCAGCCGCGGGGTCGGAGACCAAAAACATTCAGTACTTC
CASSPAAGSETKNIQYF
>TRBV27|15|once|TRBJ2-6|TRBD1
TGTGCCAGCAGTATTACAGGGGCTGGGGCCAACGTCCTGACTTTC
CASSITGAGANVLTF
>TRBV27|19|.|TRBJ1-3|.
TGTGCCAGCAGTTTACCGACAGACAGACCCGCATACTCTGGAAACACCATATATTTT
CASSLPTDRPAYSGNTIYF
>TRBV5-5|13|.|TRBJ1-2|TRBD1
TGTGCCAGCAGTGCCGGGACAGCTAAATTAGACACCTTC
CASSAGTAKLDTF
>TRBV29-1|11|.|TRBJ2-2|.
TGCAGCGTCCAGACAGCCGGGGAGCTGTTTTTT
CSVQTAGELFF
>TRBV7-3|16|once|TRBJ2-3|TRBD2
TGTGCCAGCAGCCCAGGGACTAGCGGGACCACAGATACGCAGTATTTT
CASSPGTSGTTDTQYF
>TRBV19|15|.|TRBJ2-3|.
TGTGCCAGTAGTAAGCGGCAGATATGGGCAGATACGCAGTATTTT
CASSKRQIWADTQYF
>TRBV11-3|14|.|TRBJ2-1|.
TGTGCCAGCAGCAACAGGTGGGAAAACAATGAGCAGTTCTTC
CASSNRWENNEQFF
>TRBV5-1|16|.|TRBJ2-1|TRBD2
TGCGCCAGCAGCTTGGTGGCTAGCGGAGGATACAATGAGCAGTTCTTC
CASSLVASGGYNEQFF
>TRBV7-2|14|.|TRBJ2-2|.
TGTGCCAGCAGCTTAAATAGGGGGGGCCAGGAGCTGTTTTTT
CASSLNRGGQELFF
>TRBV19|12|once|TRBJ2-3|.
TGTGCCAGTAGTAAACTATTTGATACGCAGTATTTT
CASSKLFDTQYF
>TRBV19|16|.|TRBJ2-1|TRBD2
TGTGCCAGTAGTAGCAGACTAGCGGGGAGTTACAATGAGCAGTTCTTC
CASSSRLAGSYNEQFF